This TCR beta chain was sequenced in a study of CD8 T cells in Susac syndrome (dated by TCRdb to the late 2010s). About the full investigation: Repertoire sequencing was used to test whether CD8+ T cell activation and differentiation in Susac syndrome was antigen driven. The study compared CD8+ T cell repertoire clonality among around 11 healthy donors, around 14 Susac syndrome patients and 15 multiple sclerosis patients.

Peripheral blood CD8+ and CD4+ T cells from healthy donors, Susac syndrome patients and multiple sclerosis patients were profiled using high-throughput TCR beta sequencing. Multiple sclerosis controls were treatment-naive patients with stable or active relapsing-remitting disease fulfilling revised McDonald criteria. Bulk CD8+ and CD4+ T cells were purified magnetically by negative isolation, whereas CD8+ TEMRA cells were enriched by FACS. Blood was drawn into EDTA tubes, processed within 24 hours, and PBMCs were isolated by density gradient centrifugation. PBMCs intended for TCR sequencing were cryopreserved in liquid nitrogen and thawed later in a water bath at 37 degrees C. The sorted or isolated CD4+, CD8+ and CD8+ TEMRA cells had a purity of 90% or higher. Note on this clonotype: Its recognized antigen is unknown. It has no much larger one-base neighbor in the sample; base qualities were not kept.

Results and caveats for the whole study, not just this receptor: The study acknowledged that relatively few individuals were included in the TCR sequencing and HLA analysis.

RNA was extracted using the RNeasy kit, and roughly 0.5 to 1 microgram was reverse transcribed with random hexamers. TCR beta CDR3 regions were amplified with the immunoSEQ multiplex PCR assay covering 54 Vbeta and 13 Jbeta segments. PCR amplification bias was corrected using a synthetic template baseline for primer optimization and computational correction. For the original study's pipeline: Reads were assigned to V, D and J genes according to IMGT and analyzed in immunoSEQ Analyzer, with only productive sequences retained. To calculate clonality, Shannon entropy was normalized by log2 of the number of productive unique sequences and then subtracted from one. For each patient and control, public and private clones were evaluated among the 100 most prevalent clones. A clone was defined as Susac-specific if it was absent from the healthy and MS cohorts, from over a thousand published viral clones and from other ImmuneACCESS disease sequences. TCRdb cleaned the public reads at Q25 with fastp, built clones with MiXCR and kept in-frame beta chains. Here each entry gathers all rows of one CDR3 protein and keeps the most common genes and DNA. TCRdb, not the authors, supplied the V and J calls. The sample table contains hundreds of thousands of distinct CDR3 sequences; only one count was recorded for about 91% of them. The ten top clones hold roughly 0.2% of the sample.

Its CDR3 holds 13 amino acids, cysteine through phenylalanine. CDR3 DNA is the only sequence kept; it has 39 bases, read in frame from the first base. The germline V gene sets CDR1 to SGHTA and CDR2 to FQGTGA. The junction shows trimming of 4 bases on V and 9 bases on J, plus 13 bases between the germline ends. The sample was CD8+ T cells from PBMCs. The receptor was isolated from a human donor with multiple sclerosis. The sequence joins TRBV7-3 to TRBJ2-1; D gene: possibly TRBD2, on 6 matching bases. The DNA reads TGTGCCAGCAGCTCCCATCTAGCGTCTGAGCAGTTCTTC. This is translated as CASSSHLASEQFF.